This paragraph covers one TCR beta chain sequence. Its antigen is unidentified. The source of the sample is a study of T cells in Graves' hyperthyroidism and ophthalmopathy. Points from the study as a whole: Ophthalmopathy cases were set apart from stable hyperthyroidism by a 13 V-J model. Among thyroid clonotypes expanded above 0.001, most also appeared in blood.

The CDR3 loop spans 15 amino acids. Between the trimmed V and J ends, which lost 1 base and 0 bases, there was a span of 9 bases. The germline V gene encodes CDR1 MGHRA and CDR2 YSYEKL. RNA transcripts were the template for amplifying TCR beta CDR3 regions. HTBI primers were employed in a first-round RT-PCR of the TCR CDR3. From the multiplex PCR reads, TCRdb called clonotypes with MiXCR, one entry per CDR3 protein. This table holds approximately 380,000 distinct CDR3 sequences, about 18% found once. This receptor was taken from a man aged 18 to 30 with Graves' ophthalmopathy. Sequences were obtained from blood. J is TRBJ1-2 and V is TRBV4-1, with D hard to call. The DNA for the CDR3 is TGCGCCAGCAGCCAAGTACGGACTTCTAACTATGGCTACACCTTC. Its protein product is CASSQVRTSNYGYTF.